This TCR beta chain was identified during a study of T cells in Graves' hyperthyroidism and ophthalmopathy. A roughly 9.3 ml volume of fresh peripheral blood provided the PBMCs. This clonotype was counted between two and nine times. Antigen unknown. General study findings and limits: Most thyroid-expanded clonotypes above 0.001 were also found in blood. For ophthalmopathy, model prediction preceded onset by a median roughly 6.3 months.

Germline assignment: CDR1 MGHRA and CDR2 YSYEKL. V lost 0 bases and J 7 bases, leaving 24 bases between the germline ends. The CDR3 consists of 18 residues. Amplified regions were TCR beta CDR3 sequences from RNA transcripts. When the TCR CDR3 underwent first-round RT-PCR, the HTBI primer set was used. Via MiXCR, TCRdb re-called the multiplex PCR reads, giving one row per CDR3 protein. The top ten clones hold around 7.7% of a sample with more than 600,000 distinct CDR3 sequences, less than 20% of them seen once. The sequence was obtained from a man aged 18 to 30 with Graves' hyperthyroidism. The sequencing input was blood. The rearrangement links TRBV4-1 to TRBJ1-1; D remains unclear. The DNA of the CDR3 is TGCGCCAGCAGCCAAGATAGCCCCGGCAGGATTCGTGAGGATGAAGCTTTCTTT. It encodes CASSQDSPGRIREDEAFF.